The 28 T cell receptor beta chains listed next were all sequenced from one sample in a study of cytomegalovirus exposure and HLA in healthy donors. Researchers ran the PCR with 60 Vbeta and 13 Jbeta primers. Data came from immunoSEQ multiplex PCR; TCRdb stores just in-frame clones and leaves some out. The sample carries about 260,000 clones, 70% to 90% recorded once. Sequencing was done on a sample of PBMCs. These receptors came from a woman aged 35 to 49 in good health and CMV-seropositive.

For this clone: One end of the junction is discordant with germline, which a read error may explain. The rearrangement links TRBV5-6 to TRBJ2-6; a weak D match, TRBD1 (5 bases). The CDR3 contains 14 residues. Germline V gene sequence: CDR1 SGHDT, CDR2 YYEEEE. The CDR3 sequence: CASSAPPGANGLTF. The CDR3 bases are TGTGCCAGCAGCGCCCCGCCTGGGGCCAACGGCCTGACTTTC.

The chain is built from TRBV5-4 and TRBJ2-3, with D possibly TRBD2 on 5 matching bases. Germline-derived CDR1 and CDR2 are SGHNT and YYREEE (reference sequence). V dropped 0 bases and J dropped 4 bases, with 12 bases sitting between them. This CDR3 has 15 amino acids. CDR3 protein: CASSLDNGIPDTQYF. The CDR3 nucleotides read TGTGCCAGCAGCTTGGATAACGGGATCCCAGATACGCAGTATTTT. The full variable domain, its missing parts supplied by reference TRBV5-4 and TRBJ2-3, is ETGVTQSPTHLIKTRGQQVTLRCSSQSGHNTVSWYQQALGQGPQFIFQYYREEENGRGNFPPRFSGLQFPNYSSELNVNALELDDSALYLCASSLDNGIPDTQYFGPGTRLTVL.

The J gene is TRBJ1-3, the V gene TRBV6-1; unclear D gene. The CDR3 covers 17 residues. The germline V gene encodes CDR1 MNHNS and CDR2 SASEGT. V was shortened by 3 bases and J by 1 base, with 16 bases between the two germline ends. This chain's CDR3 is CASSDGLNRASGNTIYF. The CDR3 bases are TGTGCCAGCAGTGATGGACTGAATCGCGCTTCTGGAAACACCATATATTTT.

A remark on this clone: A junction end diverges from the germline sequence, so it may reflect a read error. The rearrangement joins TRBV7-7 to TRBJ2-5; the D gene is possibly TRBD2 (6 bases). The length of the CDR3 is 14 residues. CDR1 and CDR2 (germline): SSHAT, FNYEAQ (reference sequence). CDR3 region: CASSPNGRGETQYF. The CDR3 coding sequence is TGTGCTAGCAGCCCAAACGGGAGAGGAGAGACCCAGTACTTC.

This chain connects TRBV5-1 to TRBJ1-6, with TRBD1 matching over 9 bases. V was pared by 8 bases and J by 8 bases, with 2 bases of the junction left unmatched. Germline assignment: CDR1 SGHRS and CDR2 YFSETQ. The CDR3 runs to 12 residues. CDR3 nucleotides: TGCGCCAGTAGGACAGGGGATTCACCCCTCCACTTT. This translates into CASRTGDSPLHF.

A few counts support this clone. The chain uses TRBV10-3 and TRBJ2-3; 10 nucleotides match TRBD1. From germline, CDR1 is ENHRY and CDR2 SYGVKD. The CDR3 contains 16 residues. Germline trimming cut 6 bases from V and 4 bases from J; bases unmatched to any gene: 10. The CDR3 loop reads CAIRDMGQGYADTQYF. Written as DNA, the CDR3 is TGTGCCATCAGGGACATGGGACAGGGGTATGCAGATACGCAGTATTTT.

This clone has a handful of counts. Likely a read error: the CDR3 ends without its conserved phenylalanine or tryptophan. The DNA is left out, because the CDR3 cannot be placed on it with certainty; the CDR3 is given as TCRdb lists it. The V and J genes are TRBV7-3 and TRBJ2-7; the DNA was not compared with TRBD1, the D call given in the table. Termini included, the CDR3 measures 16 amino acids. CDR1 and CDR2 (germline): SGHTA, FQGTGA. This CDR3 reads CASSVTGGRTGTGAYL.

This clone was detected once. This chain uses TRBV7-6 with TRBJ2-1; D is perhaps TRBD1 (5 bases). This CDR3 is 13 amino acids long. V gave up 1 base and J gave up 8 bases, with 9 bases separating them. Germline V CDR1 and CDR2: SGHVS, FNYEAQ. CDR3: CASSLGRRDEQFF. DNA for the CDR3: TGTGCCAGCAGCTTAGGGCGCAGGGATGAGCAGTTCTTC.

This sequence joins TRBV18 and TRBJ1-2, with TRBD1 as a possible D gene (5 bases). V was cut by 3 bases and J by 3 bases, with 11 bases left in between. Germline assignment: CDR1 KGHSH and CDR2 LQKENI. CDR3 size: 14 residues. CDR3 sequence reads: CASSPATDYYGYTF. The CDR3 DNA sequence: TGTGCCAGCTCACCTGCGACAGACTACTATGGCTACACCTTC.

CDR3 sequence reads: CAWLRGERGDSNEQFF. DNA of the CDR3: TGTGCCTGGCTACGGGGAGAGCGGGGGGACTCCAATGAGCAGTTCTTC. The V and J genes are TRBV30 and TRBJ2-1, with 9 bases lining up with TRBD2. Germline V gives CDR1 GTSNPN, CDR2 SVGIG (reference sequence). The CDR3 sequence is 16 residues long. Trimming at V came to 5 bases and at J to 6 bases, leaving 14 bases not matched to a gene.

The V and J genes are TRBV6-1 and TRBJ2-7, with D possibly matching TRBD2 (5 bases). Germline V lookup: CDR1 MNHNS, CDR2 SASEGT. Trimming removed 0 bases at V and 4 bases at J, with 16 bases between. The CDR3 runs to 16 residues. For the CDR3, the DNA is TGTGCCAGCAGTGAAGCGCCTAGCTCAGGTGTTTACGAGCAGTACTTC. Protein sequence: CASSEAPSSGVYEQYF.

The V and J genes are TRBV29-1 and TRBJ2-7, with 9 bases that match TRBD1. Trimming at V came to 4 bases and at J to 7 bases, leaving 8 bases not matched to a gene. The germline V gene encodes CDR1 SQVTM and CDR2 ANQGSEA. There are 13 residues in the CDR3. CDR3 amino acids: CSVVAQGAWEQYF. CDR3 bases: TGCAGCGTTGTCGCACAGGGGGCATGGGAGCAGTACTTC.

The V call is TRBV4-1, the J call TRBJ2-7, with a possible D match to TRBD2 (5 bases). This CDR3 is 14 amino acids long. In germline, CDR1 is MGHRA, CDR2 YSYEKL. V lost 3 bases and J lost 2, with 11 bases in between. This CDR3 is CASSHGGRTYEQYF. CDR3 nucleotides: TGCGCCAGCAGCCACGGAGGACGGACCTACGAGCAGTACTTC.

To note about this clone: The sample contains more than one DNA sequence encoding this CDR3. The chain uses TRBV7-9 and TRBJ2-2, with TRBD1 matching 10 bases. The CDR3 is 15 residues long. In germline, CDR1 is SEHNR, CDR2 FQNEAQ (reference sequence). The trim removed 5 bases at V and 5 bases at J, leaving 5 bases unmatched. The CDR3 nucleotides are TGTGCCAGCAGCCCCGGACAGGGGGGGACCGGGGAGCTGTTTTTT. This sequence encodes CASSPGQGGTGELFF. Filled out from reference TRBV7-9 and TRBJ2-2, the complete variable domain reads DTGVSQNPRHKITKRGQNVTFRCDPISEHNRLYWYRQTLGQGPEFLTYFQNEAQLEKSRLLSDRFSAERPKGSFSTLEIQRTEQGDSAMYLCASSPGQGGTGELFFGEGSRLTVL.

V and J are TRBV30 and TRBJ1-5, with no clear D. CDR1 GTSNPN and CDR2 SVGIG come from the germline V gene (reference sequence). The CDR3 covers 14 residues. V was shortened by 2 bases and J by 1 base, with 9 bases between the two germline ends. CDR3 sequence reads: CAWSSSTSNQPQHF. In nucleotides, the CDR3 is TGTGCCTGGAGTTCCTCCACAAGCAATCAGCCCCAGCATTTT.

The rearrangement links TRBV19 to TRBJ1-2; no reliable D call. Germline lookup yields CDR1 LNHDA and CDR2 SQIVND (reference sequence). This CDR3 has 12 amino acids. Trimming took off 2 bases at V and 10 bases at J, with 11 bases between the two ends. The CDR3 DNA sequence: TGTGCCAGTAGTATATACGGAGAAGTCTACACCTTC. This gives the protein CASSIYGEVYTF.

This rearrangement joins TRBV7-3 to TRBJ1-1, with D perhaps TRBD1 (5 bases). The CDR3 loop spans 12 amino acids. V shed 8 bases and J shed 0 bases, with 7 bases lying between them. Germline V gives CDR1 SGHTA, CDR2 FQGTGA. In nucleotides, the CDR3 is TGTGCCAGCGGAGGGGTGAACACTGAAGCTTTCTTT. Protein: CASGGVNTEAFF. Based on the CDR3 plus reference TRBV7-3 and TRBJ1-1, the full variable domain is GAGVSQTPSNKVTEKGKYVELRCDPISGHTALYWYRQSLGQGPEFLIYFQGTGAADDSGLPNDRFFAVRPEGSVSTLKIQRTERGDSAVYLCASGGVNTEAFFGQGTRLTVV.

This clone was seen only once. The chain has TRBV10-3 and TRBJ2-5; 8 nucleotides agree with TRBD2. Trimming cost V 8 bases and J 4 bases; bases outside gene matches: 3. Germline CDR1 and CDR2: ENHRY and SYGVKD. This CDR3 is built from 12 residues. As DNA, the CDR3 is TGTGCCATCGGCCTAGCGGGAGAGACCCAGTACTTC. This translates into CAIGLAGETQYF.

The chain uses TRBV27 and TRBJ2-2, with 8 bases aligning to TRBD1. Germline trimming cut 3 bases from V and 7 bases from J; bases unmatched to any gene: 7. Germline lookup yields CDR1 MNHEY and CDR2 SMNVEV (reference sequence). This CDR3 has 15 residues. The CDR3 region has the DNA TGTGCCAGCAGTTTGGGGACAGGCCGAGGCGGGGAGCTGTTTTTT. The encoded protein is CASSLGTGRGGELFF.

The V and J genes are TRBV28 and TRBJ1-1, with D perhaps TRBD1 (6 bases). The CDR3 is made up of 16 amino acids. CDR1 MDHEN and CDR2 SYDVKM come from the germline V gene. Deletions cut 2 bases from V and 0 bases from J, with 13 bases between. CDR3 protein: CASSLRGGGMNTEAFF. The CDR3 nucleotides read TGTGCCAGCAGTTTAAGAGGGGGAGGGATGAACACTGAAGCTTTCTTT.

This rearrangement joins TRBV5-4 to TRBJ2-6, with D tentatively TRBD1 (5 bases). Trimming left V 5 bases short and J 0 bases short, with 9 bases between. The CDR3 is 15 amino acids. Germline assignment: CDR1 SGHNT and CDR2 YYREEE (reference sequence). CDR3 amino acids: CASRPQVSGANVLTF. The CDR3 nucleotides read TGTGCCAGCAGACCACAGGTCTCTGGGGCCAACGTCCTGACTTTC.

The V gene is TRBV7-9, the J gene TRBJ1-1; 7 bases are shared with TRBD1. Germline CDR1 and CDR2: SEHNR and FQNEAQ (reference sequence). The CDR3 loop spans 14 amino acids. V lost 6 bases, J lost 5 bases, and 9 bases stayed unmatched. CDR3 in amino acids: CASSLSTGKTEAFF. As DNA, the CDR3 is TGTGCCAGCAGTTTGTCGACAGGGAAGACTGAAGCTTTCTTT.

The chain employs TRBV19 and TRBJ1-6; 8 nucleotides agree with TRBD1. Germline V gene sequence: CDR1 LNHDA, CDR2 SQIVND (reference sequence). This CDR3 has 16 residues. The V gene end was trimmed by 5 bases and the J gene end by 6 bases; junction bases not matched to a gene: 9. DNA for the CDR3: TGTGCCAGTAGTTTATTCCGGGACAGGACTAATTCACCCCTCCACTTT. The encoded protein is CASSLFRDRTNSPLHF.

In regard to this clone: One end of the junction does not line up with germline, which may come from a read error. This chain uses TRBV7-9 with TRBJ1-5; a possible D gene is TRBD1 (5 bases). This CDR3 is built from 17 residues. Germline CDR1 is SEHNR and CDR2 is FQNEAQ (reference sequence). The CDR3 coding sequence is TGTGCCAGCAGCTTAGATCAAGGAATTGTTTCGTCAGGGCCCTTGTATTTT. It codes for CASSLDQGIVSSGPLYF.

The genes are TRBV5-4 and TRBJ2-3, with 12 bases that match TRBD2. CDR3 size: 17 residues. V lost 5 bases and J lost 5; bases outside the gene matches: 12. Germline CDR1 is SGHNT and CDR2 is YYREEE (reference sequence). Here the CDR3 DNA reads TGTGCCAGCAGTCCCTCCGGACTAGCGGGATTGGTAGATACGCAGTATTTT. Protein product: CASSPSGLAGLVDTQYF. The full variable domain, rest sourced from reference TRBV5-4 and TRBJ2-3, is ETGVTQSPTHLIKTRGQQVTLRCSSQSGHNTVSWYQQALGQGPQFIFQYYREEENGRGNFPPRFSGLQFPNYSSELNVNALELDDSALYLCASSPSGLAGLVDTQYFGPGTRLTVL.

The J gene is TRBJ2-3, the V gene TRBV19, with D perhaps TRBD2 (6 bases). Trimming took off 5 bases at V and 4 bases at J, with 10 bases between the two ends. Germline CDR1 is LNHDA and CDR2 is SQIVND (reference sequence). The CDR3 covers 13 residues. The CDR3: CASSHSGADTQYF. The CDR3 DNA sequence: TGTGCCAGTAGTCATTCGGGAGCAGATACGCAGTATTTT.

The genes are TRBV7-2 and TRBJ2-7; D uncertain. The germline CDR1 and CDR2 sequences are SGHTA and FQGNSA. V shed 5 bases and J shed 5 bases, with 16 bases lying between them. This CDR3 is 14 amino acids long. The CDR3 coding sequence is TGTGCCAGCAGCCCTTGGCTAGAAACGAACGAGCAGTACTTC. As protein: CASSPWLETNEQYF.

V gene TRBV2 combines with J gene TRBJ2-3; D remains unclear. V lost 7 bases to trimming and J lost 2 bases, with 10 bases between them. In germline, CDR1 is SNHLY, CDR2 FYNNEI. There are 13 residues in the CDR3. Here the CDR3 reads CASTRFFTDTQYF. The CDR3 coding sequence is TGTGCCAGCACGCGATTCTTCACAGATACGCAGTATTTT.